This T cell receptor beta chain emerged from a study of radiation and T cells in renal cell carcinoma (dated by TCRdb to 2019 to 2021). As for the study more broadly: TCR beta sequencing covered around 50 samples in total, comprising approximately 26 tumors and 27 peripheral blood samples. Across all 50 or so samples, 4,016,671 unique CDR3 nucleotide sequences, encoding approximately 2.5 million unique CDR3 amino acid sequences, were identified. The final blood draw took place at 4 weeks after radiation, the same time as nephrectomy. Study-level results and caveats: Because the trial had a single-armed design, the trial could not examine how radiation dose or scheduling affected the TCR repertoire. Blood repertoire dynamics were not followed beyond 4 weeks after treatment. Because pretreatment tumor biopsies were not available, the study could not determine whether clonotypes were already present within the tumor at baseline. Top tumor clonotypes rose in blood from baseline to 2 weeks post-radiation, then contracted by 4 weeks, suggesting transient expansion of tumor-resident clones.

Following the manufacturer's recommendations, the immunoSEQ kit was used to generate TCR beta libraries from genomic DNA. To prepare the libraries, a first multiplex PCR with proprietary primers was run, followed by a second PCR that added unique barcodes, and a bead cleanup was done after each round. A kit-provided positive control reaction and a negative control reaction were included in every sample batch. The final libraries were assessed on an Agilent 4200 TapeStation D1000 ScreenTape, pooled by volume, and quantified by qPCR. Sequencing was performed on an Illumina NextSeq500 with a MidOutput 150-cycle cartridge, and 156 Read1 and 15 Index1 cycles were run with kit custom primers. The pooled library was loaded at 0.8 to 1 pM, with a 20% PhiX control spiked in. The original methods were these. Vendor-processed data were analyzed in R, and a clonotype was defined as all T cells sharing the same CDR3 nucleotide sequence. In the clone abundance analyses, frequencies in each sample were normalized to that sample's 10,000 most abundant clones. Before analysis, public T cell clones were removed, and these numbered fewer than six per sample on average. Tumor-enriched clonotypes and baseline blood-enriched clonotypes were defined as those with an abundance difference of at least 32-fold between compartments. A beta-binomial differential abundance model was used to identify clonotypes that were expanded or contracted between blood time points. Tumor-blood repertoire similarity was measured with the Baroni-Urbani and Buser coefficient, and groups were compared using two-tailed Wilcoxon tests in R. TCRdb stores this immuneACCESS table with in-frame sequences only. Part of the clones is absent; in the studies checked, under half of the shortfall reflects unresolved V genes, and no reason is known for the rest. V and J calls and clone size are those listed in that table; D and trimming were worked out from the DNA. Recorded for this sample are about 74,000 clones; roughly 87% of them occurred a single time. Jointly, the top ten make up approximately 6.2% of the sample.

Notes on this clone: What this receptor recognizes is not known. No much larger clone is present one base from it, and per-base qualities are unavailable.

Read against the paper, the sample's time point label means: blood 4 weeks post-SBRT, at nephrectomy. Read against the paper, the sample's treatment or condition label means: 15 Gy SBRT to primary tumor, nephrectomy 4 weeks later. The samples were obtained from a clinical trial, where primary renal cell carcinomas were treated with 15 Gy stereotactic body radiation therapy and then removed by nephrectomy 4 weeks afterward. To follow tumor-enriched clonotypes, serial peripheral blood was collected from radiation-treated patients at baseline and at 2 weeks and 4 weeks after SBRT. All patients had renal cell carcinoma with clear cell pathology. Genomic DNA for TCR sequencing was prepared using the QIAamp DNA Blood Mini Kit (Qiagen). The analyses included only samples that passed all quality control checks. Via the germline V gene, CDR1 is SGHDN and CDR2 FVKESK. V sheds 0 bases and J sheds 2 bases, leaving 19 bases between their ends. The CDR3 measures 18 amino acids from cysteine to phenylalanine. The only DNA kept is the CDR3, 54 bases in frame from the first base.

This receptor was identified in a woman aged 70 to 79 with renal cell carcinoma. The sequencing used blood, collected from a patient whose treatment included radiotherapy and nephrectomy. The chain was built from TRBV14 and TRBJ2-5; a tentative D match to TRBD2 spans 6 bases. The CDR3 region has the sequence CASSQDFPLLAGQETQYF. Here is the DNA: TGTGCCAGCAGCCAAGATTTTCCACTACTGGCGGGGCAAGAGACCCAGTACTTC. Where the CDR3 stops, the reference TRBV14 and TRBJ2-5 genes take over; the full variable domain is EAGVTQFPSHSVIEKGQTVTLRCDPISGHDNLYWYRRVMGKEIKFLLHFVKESKQDESGMPNNRFLAERTGGTYSTLKVQPAELEDSGVYFCASSQDFPLLAGQETQYFGPGTRLLVL.